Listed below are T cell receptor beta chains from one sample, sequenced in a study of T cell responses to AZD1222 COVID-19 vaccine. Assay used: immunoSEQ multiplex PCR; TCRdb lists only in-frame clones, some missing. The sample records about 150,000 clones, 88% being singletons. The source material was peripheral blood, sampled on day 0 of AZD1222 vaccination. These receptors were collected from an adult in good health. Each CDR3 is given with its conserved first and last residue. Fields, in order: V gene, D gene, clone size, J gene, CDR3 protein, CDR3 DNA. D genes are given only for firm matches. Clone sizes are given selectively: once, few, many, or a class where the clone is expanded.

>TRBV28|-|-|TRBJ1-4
CASRASGHEKLFF
TGTGCCAGCAGGGCGAGCGGGCACGAAAAACTGTTTTTT
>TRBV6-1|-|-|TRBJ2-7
CASSETRWGSSYEQYF
TGTGCCAGCAGTGAAACCCGGTGGGGGAGCTCCTACGAGCAGTACTTC
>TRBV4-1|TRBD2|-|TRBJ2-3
CASSPTDSGRDTQYF
TGCGCCAGCAGCCCTACAGACAGCGGGAGGGATACGCAGTATTTT
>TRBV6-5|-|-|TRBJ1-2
CASSYELNYGYTF
TGTGCCAGCAGTTATGAGTTAAACTATGGCTACACCTTC
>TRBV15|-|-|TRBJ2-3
CATSHTDTQYF
TGTGCCACCAGCCACACAGATACGCAGTATTTT
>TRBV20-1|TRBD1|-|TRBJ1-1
CSASQTGGGTEAFF
TGCAGTGCAAGTCAGACAGGGGGTGGCACTGAAGCTTTCTTT
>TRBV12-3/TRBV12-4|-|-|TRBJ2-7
CASRGTYAYEQYF
TGTGCCAGCAGAGGGACATACGCCTACGAGCAGTACTTC
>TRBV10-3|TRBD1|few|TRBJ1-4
CAISGGDSNEKLFF
TGTGCCATCAGTGGGGGGGACAGTAATGAAAAACTGTTTTTT
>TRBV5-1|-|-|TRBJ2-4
CASSPTAIKNIQYF
TGCGCCAGCAGCCCTACAGCCATCAAAAACATTCAGTACTTC
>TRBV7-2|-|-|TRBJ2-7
CASSADRNYEQYF
TGTGCCAGCAGCGCGGACAGAAACTACGAGCAGTACTTC
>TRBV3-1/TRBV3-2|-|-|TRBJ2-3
CASRYQSTDTQYF
TGTGCCAGCAGGTATCAGAGTACAGATACGCAGTATTTT
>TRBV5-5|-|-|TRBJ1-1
CASSLVGAGVTEAFF
TGTGCCAGCAGCTTGGTGGGGGCAGGGGTCACTGAAGCTTTCTTT
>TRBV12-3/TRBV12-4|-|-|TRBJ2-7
CASSLKQNYEQYF
TGTGCCAGCAGTTTAAAACAGAACTACGAGCAGTACTTC
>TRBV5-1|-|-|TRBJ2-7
CASSLVAASYEQYF
TGCGCCAGCAGCTTGGTTGCAGCTTCCTACGAGCAGTACTTC
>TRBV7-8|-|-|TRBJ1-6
CASSFQVSNNSPLHF
TGTGCCAGCAGCTTTCAGGTCTCGAATAATTCACCCCTCCACTTT
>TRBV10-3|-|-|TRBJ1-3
CAISESVGSGNTIYF
TGTGCCATCAGTGAGTCAGTAGGCTCTGGAAACACCATATATTTT
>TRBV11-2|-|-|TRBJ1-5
CASSPPGGDQPQHF
TGTGCCAGCAGCCCCCCGGGGGGCGATCAGCCCCAGCATTTT
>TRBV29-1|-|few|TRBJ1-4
CSARGSGNEKLFF
TGCAGCGCTCGGGGGTCGGGAAATGAAAAACTGTTTTTT
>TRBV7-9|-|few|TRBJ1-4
CASSLSSGSNEKLFF
TGTGCCAGCAGCTTAAGCTCAGGGTCTAATGAAAAACTGTTTTTT
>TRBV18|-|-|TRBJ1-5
CASSPQGRQPQHF
TGTGCCAGCTCACCCCAGGGGCGGCAGCCCCAGCATTTT
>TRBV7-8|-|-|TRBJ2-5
CASSLNDGAPETQYF
TGTGCCAGCAGCTTGAATGATGGGGCCCCGGAGACCCAGTACTTC
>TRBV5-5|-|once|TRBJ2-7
CASRLYSSSYEQYF
TGTGCCAGCAGACTCTACAGTTCTTCCTACGAGCAGTACTTC
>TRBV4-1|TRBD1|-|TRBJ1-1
CASSQDRGQGISDTEAFF
TGCGCCAGCAGCCAAGATAGGGGACAGGGGATATCGGACACTGAAGCTTTCTTT
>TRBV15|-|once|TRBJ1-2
CATSRDRVSSLGYTF
TGTGCCACCAGCAGAGATAGAGTCAGCTCTCTGGGCTACACCTTC
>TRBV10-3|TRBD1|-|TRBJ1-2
CAIGRQGLEGYTF
TGTGCCATCGGCAGACAGGGGTTGGAAGGCTACACCTTC
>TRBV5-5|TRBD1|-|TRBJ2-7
CASSLQGAYEQYF
TGTGCCAGCAGCTTACAGGGGGCCTACGAGCAGTACTTC
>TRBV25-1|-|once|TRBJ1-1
CASVMGGNTEAFF
TGTGCCAGCGTGATGGGGGGCAACACTGAAGCTTTCTTT
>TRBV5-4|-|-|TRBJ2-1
CASSAPGTPAYNEQFF
TGTGCCAGCAGCGCGCCCGGGACCCCGGCCTACAATGAGCAGTTCTTC